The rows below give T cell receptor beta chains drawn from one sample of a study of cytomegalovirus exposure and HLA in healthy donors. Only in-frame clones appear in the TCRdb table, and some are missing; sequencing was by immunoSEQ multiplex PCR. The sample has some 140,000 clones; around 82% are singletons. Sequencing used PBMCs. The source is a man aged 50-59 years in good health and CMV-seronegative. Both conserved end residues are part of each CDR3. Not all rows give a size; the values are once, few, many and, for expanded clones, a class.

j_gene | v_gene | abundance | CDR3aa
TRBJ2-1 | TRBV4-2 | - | CASSPASGNSYNEQFF
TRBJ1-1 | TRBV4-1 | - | CASSLTLGQDEAFF
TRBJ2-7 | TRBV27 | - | CASGPRWDNSYEQYF
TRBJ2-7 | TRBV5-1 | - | CASSFRDRGYEQYF
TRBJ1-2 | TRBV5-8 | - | CASTWTVNYGYTF
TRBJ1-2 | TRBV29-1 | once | CSVVQGRIDGYTF
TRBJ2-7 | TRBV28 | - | CASSSGDLASYEQYF
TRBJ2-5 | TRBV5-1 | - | CASSINAGGLQETQYF
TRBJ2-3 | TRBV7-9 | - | CASSARVSSGSRSTDTQYF
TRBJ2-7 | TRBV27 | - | CASSLRTATYEQYF
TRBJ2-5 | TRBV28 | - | CASSPSGLAGDDETQYF
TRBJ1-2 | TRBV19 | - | CASSVPGAGYTF
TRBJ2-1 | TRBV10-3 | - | CAISESKRTSSYNEQFF
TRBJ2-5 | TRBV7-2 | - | CASSINLQGRQTQYF
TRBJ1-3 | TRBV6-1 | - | CASSELGPEVGNTIYF